This T cell receptor (beta chain) was captured by sequencing in a study of monozygotic twins with inflammatory bowel disease. CDR1 MNHEY and CDR2 SMNVEV come from the germline V gene (reference sequence). CDR3 length: 15 amino acids. No DNA is given; TCRdb re-called the 5' RACE reads and lists each CDR3 protein once. Here the sample table reports some 300,000 distinct CDR3 sequences. This chain uses TRBV27 with TRBJ1-2; TCRdb outputs TRBD1, but without DNA this stays unchecked. This receptor was obtained from a human donor with ulcerative colitis or Crohn's disease, or a healthy co-twin of an affected twin (not recorded which). The sample consisted of blood. CDR3 loop: CASSLQGQGVGGYTF.